This T cell receptor (beta chain) was retrieved from a study of blood T cell repertoires in COVID-19. Study-level background: COVID-19 samples, acute and convalescent, were from the United States, Italy and Spain. Sources were T cells, B-cell-depleted T cells, or PBMCs; the material itself was cDNA or gDNA.

This CDR3 is 16 amino acids long. The ends lost 4 bases at V and 5 bases at J; junction bases unmatched: 9. CDR1 and CDR2 from the germline V gene are KGHSH and LQKENI. Authors' processing steps: Amplified reference gene primers provided the basis for estimating nucleated cell counts. Profiled with immunoSEQ multiplex PCR; TCRdb holds only in-frame clones, not every one. The V and J calls and clone size were taken over from that table, and D and trimming were inferred from the DNA. The table has about 150,000 clones, roughly three quarters seen once. This clonotype was obtained from a man aged 55 to 70 with acute or convalescent COVID-19. This chain joins TRBV18 and TRBJ2-3; 10 bases are shared with TRBD2. Sequenced input: peripheral blood. The CDR3 DNA is TGTGCCAGCTCACTAGTAGCGGGAGGCCGAGGAGATACGCAGTATTTT. It is translated as CASSLVAGGRGDTQYF.